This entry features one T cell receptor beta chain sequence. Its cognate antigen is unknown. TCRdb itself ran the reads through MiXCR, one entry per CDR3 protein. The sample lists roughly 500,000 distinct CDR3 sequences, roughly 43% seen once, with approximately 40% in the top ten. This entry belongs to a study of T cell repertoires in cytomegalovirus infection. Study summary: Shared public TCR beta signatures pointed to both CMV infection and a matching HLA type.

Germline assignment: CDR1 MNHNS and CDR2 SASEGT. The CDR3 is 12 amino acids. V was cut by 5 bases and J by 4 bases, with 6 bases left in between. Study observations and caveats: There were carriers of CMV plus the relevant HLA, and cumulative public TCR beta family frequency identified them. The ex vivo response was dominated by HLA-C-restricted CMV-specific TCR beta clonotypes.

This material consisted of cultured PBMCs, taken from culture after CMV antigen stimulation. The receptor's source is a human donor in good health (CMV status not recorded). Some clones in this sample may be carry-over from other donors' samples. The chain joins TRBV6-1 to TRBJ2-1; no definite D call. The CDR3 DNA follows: TGTGCCAGCAGTTACGTTTACAATGAGCAGTTCTTC. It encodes CASSYVYNEQFF.